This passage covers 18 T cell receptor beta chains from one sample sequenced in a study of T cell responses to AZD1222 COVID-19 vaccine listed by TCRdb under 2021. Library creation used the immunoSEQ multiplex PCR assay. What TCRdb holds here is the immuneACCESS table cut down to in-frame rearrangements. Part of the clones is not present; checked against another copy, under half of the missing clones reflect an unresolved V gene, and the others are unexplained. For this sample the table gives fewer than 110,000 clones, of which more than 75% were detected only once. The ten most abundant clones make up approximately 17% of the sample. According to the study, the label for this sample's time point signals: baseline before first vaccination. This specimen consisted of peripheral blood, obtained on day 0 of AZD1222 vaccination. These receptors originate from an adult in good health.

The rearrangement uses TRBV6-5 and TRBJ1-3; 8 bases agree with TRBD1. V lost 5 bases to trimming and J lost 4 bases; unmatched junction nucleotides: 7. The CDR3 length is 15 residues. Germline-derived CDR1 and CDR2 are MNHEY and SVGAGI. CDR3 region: CASSPPGGAGNTIYF. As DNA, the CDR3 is TGTGCCAGCAGTCCCCCAGGGGGCGCGGGAAACACCATATATTTT.

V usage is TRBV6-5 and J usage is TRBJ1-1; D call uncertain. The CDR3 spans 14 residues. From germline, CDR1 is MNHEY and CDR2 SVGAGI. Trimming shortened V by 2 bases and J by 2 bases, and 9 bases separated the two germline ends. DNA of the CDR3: TGTGCCAGCAGTTACCAAACAGCAAACACTGAAGCTTTCTTT. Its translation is CASSYQTANTEAFF.

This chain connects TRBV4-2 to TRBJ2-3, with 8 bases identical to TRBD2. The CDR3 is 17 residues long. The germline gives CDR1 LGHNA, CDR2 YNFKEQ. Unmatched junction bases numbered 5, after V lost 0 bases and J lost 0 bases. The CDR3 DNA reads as TGTGCCAGCAGCCAAGACGGGCTAGCGGGTAGCACAGATACGCAGTATTTT. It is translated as CASSQDGLAGSTDTQYF.

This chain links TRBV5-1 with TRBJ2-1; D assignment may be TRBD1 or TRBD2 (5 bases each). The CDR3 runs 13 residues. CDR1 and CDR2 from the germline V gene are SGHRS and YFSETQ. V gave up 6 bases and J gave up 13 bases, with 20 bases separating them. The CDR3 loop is CASTFDQGAGQFF. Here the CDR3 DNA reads TGCGCCAGCACCTTCGACCAGGGTGCGGGCCAGTTCTTC.

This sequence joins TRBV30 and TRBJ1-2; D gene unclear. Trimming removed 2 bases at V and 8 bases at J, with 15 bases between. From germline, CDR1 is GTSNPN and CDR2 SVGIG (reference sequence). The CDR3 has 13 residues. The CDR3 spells CAWSPLRFEGYTF. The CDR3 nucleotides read TGTGCCTGGAGTCCCCTTCGATTCGAGGGCTACACCTTC.

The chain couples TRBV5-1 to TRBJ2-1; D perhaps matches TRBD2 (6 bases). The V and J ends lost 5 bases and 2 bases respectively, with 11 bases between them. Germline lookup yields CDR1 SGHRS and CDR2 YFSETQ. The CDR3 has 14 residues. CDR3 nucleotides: TGCGCCAGCAGTCTGGACTACGCCTACAATGAGCAGTTCTTC. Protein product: CASSLDYAYNEQFF.

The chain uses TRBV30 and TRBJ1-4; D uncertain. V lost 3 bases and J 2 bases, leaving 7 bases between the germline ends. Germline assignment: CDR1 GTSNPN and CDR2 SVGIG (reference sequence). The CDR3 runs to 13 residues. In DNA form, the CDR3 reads TGTGCCTGGAGCGCGGGCACTAATGAAAAACTGTTTTTT. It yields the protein CAWSAGTNEKLFF.

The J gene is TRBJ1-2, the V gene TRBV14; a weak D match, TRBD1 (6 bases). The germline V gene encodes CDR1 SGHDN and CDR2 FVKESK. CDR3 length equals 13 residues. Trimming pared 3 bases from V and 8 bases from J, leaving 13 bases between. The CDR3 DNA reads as TGTGCCAGCAGCCAGAACAGGGACGGCGGCTACACCTTC. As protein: CASSQNRDGGYTF. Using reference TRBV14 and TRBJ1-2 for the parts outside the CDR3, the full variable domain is EAGVTQFPSHSVIEKGQTVTLRCDPISGHDNLYWYRRVMGKEIKFLLHFVKESKQDESGMPNNRFLAERTGGTYSTLKVQPAELEDSGVYFCASSQNRDGGYTFGSGTRLTVV.

The CDR3 protein is CASRYQGVTRTDTQYF. The CDR3 DNA is TGTGCCAGCAGATATCAAGGGGTCACTCGCACAGATACGCAGTATTTT. The chain carries TRBV27 and TRBJ2-3; D is possibly TRBD1 (5 bases). CDR1 and CDR2 from the germline V gene are MNHEY and SMNVEV (reference sequence). This CDR3 is built from 16 residues. Trimming removed 6 bases at V and 1 base at J, with 17 bases between.

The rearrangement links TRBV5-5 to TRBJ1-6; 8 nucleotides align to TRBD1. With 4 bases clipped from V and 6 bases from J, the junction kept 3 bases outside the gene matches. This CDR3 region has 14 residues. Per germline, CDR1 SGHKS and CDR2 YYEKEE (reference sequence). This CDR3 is CASSPTGGNSPLHF. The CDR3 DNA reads TGTGCCAGCAGCCCCACAGGGGGTAATTCACCCCTCCACTTT.

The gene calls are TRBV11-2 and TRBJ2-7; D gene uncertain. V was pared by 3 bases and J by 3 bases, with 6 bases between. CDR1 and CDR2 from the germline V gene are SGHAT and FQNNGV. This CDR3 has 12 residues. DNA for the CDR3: TGTGCCAGCAGCTTGGGAAACTACGAGCAGTACTTC. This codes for CASSLGNYEQYF. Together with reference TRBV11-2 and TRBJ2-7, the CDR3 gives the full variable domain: EAGVAQSPRYKIIEKRQSVAFWCNPISGHATLYWYQQILGQGPKLLIQFQNNGVVDDSQLPKDRFSAERLKGVDSTLKIQPAKLEDSAVYLCASSLGNYEQYFGPGTRLTVT.

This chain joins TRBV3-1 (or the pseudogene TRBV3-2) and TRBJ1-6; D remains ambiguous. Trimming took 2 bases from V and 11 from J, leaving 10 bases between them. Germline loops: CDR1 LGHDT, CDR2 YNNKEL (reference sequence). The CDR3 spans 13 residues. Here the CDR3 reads CASSQSRDTPLHF. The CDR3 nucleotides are TGTGCCAGCAGCCAATCGCGCGATACACCCCTCCACTTT.

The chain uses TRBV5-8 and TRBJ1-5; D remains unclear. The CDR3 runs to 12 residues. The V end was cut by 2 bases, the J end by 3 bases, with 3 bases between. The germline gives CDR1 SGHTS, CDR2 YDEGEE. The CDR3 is CASSLYNQPQHF. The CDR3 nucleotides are TGTGCCAGCAGCTTATACAATCAGCCCCAGCATTTT.

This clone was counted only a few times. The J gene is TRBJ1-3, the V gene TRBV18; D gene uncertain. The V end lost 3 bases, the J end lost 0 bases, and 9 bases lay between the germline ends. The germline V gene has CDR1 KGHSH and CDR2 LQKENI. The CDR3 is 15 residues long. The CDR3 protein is CASSPSVASGNTIYF. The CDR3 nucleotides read TGTGCCAGCTCACCTTCGGTCGCCTCTGGAAACACCATATATTTT.

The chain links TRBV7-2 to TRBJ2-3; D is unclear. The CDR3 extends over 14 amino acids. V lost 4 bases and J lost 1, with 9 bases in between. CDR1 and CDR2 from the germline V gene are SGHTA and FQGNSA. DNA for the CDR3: TGTGCCAGCAGCTCCTTTGGGCGCACAGATACGCAGTATTTT. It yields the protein CASSSFGRTDTQYF.

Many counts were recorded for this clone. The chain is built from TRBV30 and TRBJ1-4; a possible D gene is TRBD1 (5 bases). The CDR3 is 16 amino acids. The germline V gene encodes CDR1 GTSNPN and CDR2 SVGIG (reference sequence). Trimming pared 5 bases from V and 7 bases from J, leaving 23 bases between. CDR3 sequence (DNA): TGTGCCTGGGGGAGTCCGGGATCAAGGAGGGGTGAAAAACTGTTTTTT. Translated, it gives CAWGSPGSRRGEKLFF.

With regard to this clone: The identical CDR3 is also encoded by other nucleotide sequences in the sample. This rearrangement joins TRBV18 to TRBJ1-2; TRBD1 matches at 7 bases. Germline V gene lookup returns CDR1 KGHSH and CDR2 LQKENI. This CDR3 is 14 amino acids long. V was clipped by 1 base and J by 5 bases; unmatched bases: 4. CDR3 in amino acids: CASSPRTGDYGYTF. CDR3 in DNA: TGTGCCAGCTCACCACGTACAGGGGATTATGGCTACACCTTC.

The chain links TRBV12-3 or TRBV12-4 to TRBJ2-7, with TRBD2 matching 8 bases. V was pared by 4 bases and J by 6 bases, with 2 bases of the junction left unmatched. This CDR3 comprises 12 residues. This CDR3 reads CASSSGLGEQYF. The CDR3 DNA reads TGTGCCAGCAGTTCGGGACTAGGCGAGCAGTACTTC.